The T cell receptor beta chain described here comes from a study of memory CD4+ T cells and cytomegalovirus serostatus. Whole-study context: This sample comes from healthy Belgian adults, about nine CMV seropositive, about 25 seronegative.

The CDR3 totals 14 residues. Germline trimming cut 4 bases from V and 5 bases from J; bases unmatched to any gene: 5. Looked up from germline, CDR1 is MNHEY and CDR2 is SMNVEV (reference sequence). Sequencing was performed with immunoSEQ multiplex PCR; in TCRdb, only in-frame clones are kept and a portion is missing. The table shows tens of thousands of clones, with about 73% occurring only once. Single viable CD3+CD4+CD8-CD45RO+ cells were sorted as the memory CD4+ T cells. After thawing, CD4+ T cells were positively selected. This chain joins TRBV27 and TRBJ1-2, with 9 positions matching TRBD1. Sequenced: memory CD4+ T cells from blood. The sequence derives from an adult in good health and CMV-seropositive. In nucleotides, the CDR3 is TGTGCCAGCAGTTCCCAACAGGGGGCGTATGGCTACACCTTC. Translation gives CASSSQQGAYGYTF.